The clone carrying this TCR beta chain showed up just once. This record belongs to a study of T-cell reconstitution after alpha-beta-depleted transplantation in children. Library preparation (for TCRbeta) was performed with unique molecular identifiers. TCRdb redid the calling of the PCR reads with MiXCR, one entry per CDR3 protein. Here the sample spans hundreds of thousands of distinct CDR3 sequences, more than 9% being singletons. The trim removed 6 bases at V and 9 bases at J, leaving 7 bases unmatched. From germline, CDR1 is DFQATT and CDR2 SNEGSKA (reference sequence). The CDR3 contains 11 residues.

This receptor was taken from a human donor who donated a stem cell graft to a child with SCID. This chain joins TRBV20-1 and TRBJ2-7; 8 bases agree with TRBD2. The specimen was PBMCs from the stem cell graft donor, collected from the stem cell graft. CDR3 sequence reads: CSARTSRGQYF. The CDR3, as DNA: TGCAGTGCGAGGACTAGCCGAGGGCAGTACTTC.